The 19 T cell receptor beta chains below were found in one sample sequenced in a study of cytomegalovirus exposure and HLA in healthy donors. PCR employed 60 Vbeta and 13 Jbeta primers. The table came from immunoSEQ multiplex PCR; TCRdb's copy has only in-frame clones and leaves some out. The sample holds 140,000 to 150,000 clones, 65% to 85% seen once. The sequencing sample was made of PBMCs. Every receptor here comes from a woman aged 40 to 50 in good health and CMV-seropositive.

This clone was seen only once. The chain uses TRBV10-3 and TRBJ2-5; D not certain. The V gene's germline CDR1 is ENHRY and CDR2 SYGVKD. V was clipped by 4 bases and J by 3 bases, with 9 bases between them. The CDR3 sequence is 13 residues long. CDR3 loop: CAISVYSEETQYF. The CDR3 nucleotides are TGTGCCATCAGTGTATACAGTGAAGAGACCCAGTACTTC.

This chain links TRBV7-9 with TRBJ2-7; 7 bases are shared with TRBD1. The V and J ends lost 8 bases and 5 bases, in that order; junction bases with no gene match: 9. The CDR3 length is 13 residues. Germline V CDR1 and CDR2: SEHNR, FQNEAQ (reference sequence). For the CDR3, the DNA is TGTGCCAGCTACCGACAGGGAGCCCACGAGCAGTACTTC. Its translation: CASYRQGAHEQYF. Combining the CDR3 with reference TRBV7-9 and TRBJ2-7 gives the whole variable domain DTGVSQNPRHKITKRGQNVTFRCDPISEHNRLYWYRQTLGQGPEFLTYFQNEAQLEKSRLLSDRFSAERPKGSFSTLEIQRTEQGDSAMYLCASYRQGAHEQYFGPGTRLTVT.

The DNA of the CDR3 is TGTGCCAGCAGCTTAGAACGGGGGGGGCCCACAGATACGCAGTATTTT. Translation gives CASSLERGGPTDTQYF. The V gene is TRBV7-6, the J gene TRBJ2-3; TRBD2 agrees at 8 bases. CDR1 and CDR2 from the germline V gene are SGHVS and FNYEAQ. The V segment lost 1 base and the J segment 2 bases; nucleotides outside the gene matches: 5. CDR3 size: 16 residues.

The chain uses TRBV19 and TRBJ2-7; D is perhaps TRBD2 (5 bases). Trimming pared 7 bases from V and 0 bases from J, leaving 16 bases between. This CDR3 region has 15 residues. Germline-derived CDR1 and CDR2 are LNHDA and SQIVND (reference sequence). The CDR3 is CASTPTGAVSYEQYF. The CDR3 nucleotides read TGTGCCAGTACCCCGACCGGAGCGGTCTCCTACGAGCAGTACTTC.

This clone was seen once. The chain links TRBV9 to TRBJ2-3, with 8 nucleotides matching TRBD2. The CDR3 sequence is 17 residues long. The V gene end was trimmed by 0 bases and the J gene end by 1 base; junction bases not matched to a gene: 7. The V gene's germline CDR1 is SGDLS and CDR2 YYNGEE. CDR3 loop: CASSVDHGGRRTDTQYF. The CDR3 DNA is TGTGCCAGCAGCGTAGATCATGGCGGGAGGCGCACAGATACGCAGTATTTT.

The rearrangement links TRBV27 to TRBJ2-1; 9 bases are shared with TRBD2. The CDR3 runs 14 residues. The ends lost 9 bases at V and 1 base at J; junction bases unmatched: 4. Germline loops: CDR1 MNHEY, CDR2 SMNVEV (reference sequence). CDR3 region: CASKTSGSYNEQFF. The CDR3 DNA is TGTGCCAGTAAAACTAGCGGGTCCTACAATGAGCAGTTCTTC.

This chain links TRBV30 with TRBJ2-7; 10 nucleotides align to TRBD2. This CDR3 contains 13 residues. Germline lookup yields CDR1 GTSNPN and CDR2 SVGIG (reference sequence). J was trimmed by 3 bases and V by 6 bases; bases with no gene match: 5. CDR3 bases: TGTGCCTGCGGAACTAGCGGGGACTACGAGCAGTACTTC. Translated: CACGTSGDYEQYF.

V gene TRBV4-3 combines with J gene TRBJ2-1; TRBD1 matches at 8 bases. CDR3 size: 16 residues. V dropped 5 bases and J dropped 2; count of bases not matched to a gene: 8. Per the germline V gene, CDR1 is LGHNA and CDR2 is YSLEER. CDR3 nucleotide sequence: TGCGCCAGCAGCTACAGTTGGACAGGGACCTACAATGAGCAGTTCTTC. This sequence encodes CASSYSWTGTYNEQFF.

V gene TRBV5-4 combines with J gene TRBJ2-1; 8 bases align to TRBD2. The CDR3 consists of 14 residues. Losses at the gene ends were 2 bases for V and 7 bases for J; bases not matched to a gene: 5. Germline assignment: CDR1 SGHNT and CDR2 YYREEE (reference sequence). CDR3 in amino acids: CASSFSGAGNEQFF. In nucleotides, the CDR3 is TGTGCCAGCAGCTTTAGCGGGGCGGGGAATGAGCAGTTCTTC.

This sequence joins TRBV9 and TRBJ1-5; TRBD1 aligns across 9 bases. The length of the CDR3 is 15 residues. The germline V gene encodes CDR1 SGDLS and CDR2 YYNGEE. V gave up 2 bases and J gave up 5 bases; unmatched junction bases: 5. CDR3 sequence: CASSVGTGRDQPQHF. DNA for the CDR3: TGTGCCAGCAGCGTCGGGACAGGGCGAGATCAGCCCCAGCATTTT.

This clone was picked up one time. This chain uses TRBV6-5 with TRBJ2-3, with TRBD2 identical over 11 bases. The CDR3 is made up of 15 amino acids. Germline V gives CDR1 MNHEY, CDR2 SVGAGI. Trimming took 6 bases from V and 1 from J; bases not matched to a gene: 3. CDR3 region: CASRGTSGGTDTQYF. The CDR3 DNA reads TGTGCCAGCAGGGGGACTAGCGGAGGCACAGATACGCAGTATTTT.

This chain connects TRBV30 to TRBJ1-5; perhaps TRBD1 as D (5 bases). The germline CDR1 and CDR2 sequences are GTSNPN and SVGIG (reference sequence). The CDR3 runs to 13 residues. The V gene lost 0 bases and the J gene lost 6 bases, with 9 bases spanning the gap. The CDR3 bases are TGTGCCTGGAGTGTGGGGGGAGGTCAGCCCCAGCATTTT. Protein sequence: CAWSVGGGQPQHF. Full variable domain (missing parts from reference TRBV30 and TRBJ1-5): SQTIHQWPATLVQPVGSPLSLECTVEGTSNPNLYWYRQAAGRGLQLLFYSVGIGQISSEVPQNLSASRPQDRQFILSSKKLLLSDSGFYLCAWSVGGGQPQHFGDGTRLSIL.

The chain couples TRBV4-3 to TRBJ2-7; 8 bases match TRBD2. The CDR3 is 13 amino acids. V gave up 3 bases and J gave up 7 bases; unmatched junction bases: 5. Per the germline V gene, CDR1 is LGHNA and CDR2 is YSLEER. This CDR3 is CASSQGLGFEQYF. The CDR3 nucleotides read TGCGCCAGCAGCCAGGGACTAGGGTTTGAGCAGTACTTC.

The chain couples TRBV27 to TRBJ2-7; D perhaps matches TRBD2 (6 bases). Trimming stripped 8 bases from V and 2 bases from J, with 16 bases between. Germline V gene data show CDR1 as MNHEY and CDR2 as SMNVEV (reference sequence). The CDR3 is 14 amino acids. CDR3 coding DNA: TGTGCCAGCGGGCGGGATATCCTAGCCTACGAGCAGTACTTC. Residues: CASGRDILAYEQYF.

This chain uses TRBV18 with TRBJ2-2, with TRBD2 as a possible D gene (5 bases). Deletions cut 0 bases from V and 0 bases from J, with 14 bases between. CDR1 is KGHSH and CDR2 is LQKENI in the germline V gene. The CDR3 is made up of 18 amino acids. CDR3 DNA sequence: TGTGCCAGCTCACCACCGGTGGGAGCTCTAACGAACACCGGGGAGCTGTTTTTT. The encoded protein is CASSPPVGALTNTGELFF.

The chain is built from TRBV9 and TRBJ2-1; 12 bases line up with TRBD2. V was pared by 4 bases and J by 2 bases, with 4 bases of the junction left unmatched. This CDR3 region has 16 residues. CDR1 and CDR2 from the germline V gene are SGDLS and YYNGEE. DNA of the CDR3: TGTGCCAGCAGCCTCCGGACTAGCGGGACCTACAATGAGCAGTTCTTC. Translated, it gives CASSLRTSGTYNEQFF.

The gene calls are TRBV18 and TRBJ2-5, with TRBD1 as a possible D gene (6 bases). The J call may be faulty, since TRBJ2-7 better matches the DNA end. This CDR3 comprises 15 residues. Germline lookup yields CDR1 KGHSH and CDR2 LQKENI. DNA of the CDR3: TGTGCCAGCTCACCCCCGGGACACACAGCCTACGAGCAGTACTTC. Translation: CASSPPGHTAYEQYF.

This clone was seen a single time. V usage is TRBV5-8 and J usage is TRBJ1-3; tentative D call: TRBD1 (5 bases). This CDR3 is 15 amino acids long. V lost 1 base to trimming and J lost 3 bases, with 11 bases between them. Germline V CDR1 and CDR2: SGHTS, YDEGEE. The chain's CDR3 is CASSLRGTGGNTIYF. In DNA form, the CDR3 reads TGTGCCAGCAGCTTGCGGGGGACGGGTGGAAACACCATATATTTT. Based on the CDR3 plus reference TRBV5-8 and TRBJ1-3, the full variable domain is EAGVTQSPTHLIKTRGQQATLRCSPISGHTSVYWYQQALGLGLQFLLWYDEGEERNRGNFPPRFSGRQFPNYSSELNVNALELEDSALYLCASSLRGTGGNTIYFGEGSWLTVV.

The V call is TRBV5-1, the J call TRBJ2-2, with 8 bases matching TRBD2. The CDR3 sequence is 14 residues long. After removal of 7 bases from V and 3 bases from J, the junction contained 5 bases not matched to a gene. Germline CDR1 and CDR2: SGHRS and YFSETQ. CDR3 bases: TGCGCCAGCGGCCCTAGCGGGTACACCGGGGAGCTGTTTTTT. Translation gives CASGPSGYTGELFF.